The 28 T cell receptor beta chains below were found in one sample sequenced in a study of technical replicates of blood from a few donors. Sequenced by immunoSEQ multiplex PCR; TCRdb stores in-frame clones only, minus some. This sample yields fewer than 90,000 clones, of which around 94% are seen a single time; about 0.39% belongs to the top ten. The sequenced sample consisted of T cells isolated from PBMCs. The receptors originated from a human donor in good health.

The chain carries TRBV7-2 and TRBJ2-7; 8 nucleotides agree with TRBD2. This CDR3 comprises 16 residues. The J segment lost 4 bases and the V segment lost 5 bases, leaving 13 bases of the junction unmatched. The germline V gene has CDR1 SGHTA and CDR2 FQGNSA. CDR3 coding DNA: TGTGCCAGCAGCCCTAGACCGGGACTAGGGTTGTACGAGCAGTACTTC. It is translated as CASSPRPGLGLYEQYF.

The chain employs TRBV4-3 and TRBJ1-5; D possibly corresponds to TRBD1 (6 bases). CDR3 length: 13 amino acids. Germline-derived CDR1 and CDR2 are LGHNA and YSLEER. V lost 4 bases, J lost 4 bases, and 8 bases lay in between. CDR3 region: CASSRGQNQPQHF. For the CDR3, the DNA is TGCGCCAGCAGCCGCGGACAGAATCAGCCCCAGCATTTT.

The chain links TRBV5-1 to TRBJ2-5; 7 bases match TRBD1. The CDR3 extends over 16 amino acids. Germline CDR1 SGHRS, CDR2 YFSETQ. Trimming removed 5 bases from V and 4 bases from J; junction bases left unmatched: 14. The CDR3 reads CASRHRQGRGPETQYF. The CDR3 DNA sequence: TGCGCCAGCAGACACAGACAGGGACGAGGCCCAGAGACCCAGTACTTC.

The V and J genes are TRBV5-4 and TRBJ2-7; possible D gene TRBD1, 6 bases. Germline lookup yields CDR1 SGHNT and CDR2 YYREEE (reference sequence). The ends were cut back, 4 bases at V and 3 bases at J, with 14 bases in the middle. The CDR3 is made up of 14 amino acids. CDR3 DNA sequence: TGTGCCAGCAGCCCAGACAGGAACTACTACGAGCAGTACTTC. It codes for CASSPDRNYYEQYF.

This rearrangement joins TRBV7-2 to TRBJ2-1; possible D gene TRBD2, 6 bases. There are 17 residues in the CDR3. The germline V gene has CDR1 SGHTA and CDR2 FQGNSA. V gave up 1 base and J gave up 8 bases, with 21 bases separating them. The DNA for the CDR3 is TGTGCCAGCAGCTTAGTTGGGTTGACTAGTGGTTTGGATGAGCAGTTCTTC. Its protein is CASSLVGLTSGLDEQFF.

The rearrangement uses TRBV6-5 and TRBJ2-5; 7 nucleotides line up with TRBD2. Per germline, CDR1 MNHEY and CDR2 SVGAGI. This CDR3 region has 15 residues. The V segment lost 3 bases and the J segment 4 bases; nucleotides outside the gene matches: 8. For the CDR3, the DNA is TGTGCCAGCAGTTATTTGGGGGAGGGCCCAGAGACCCAGTACTTC. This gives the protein CASSYLGEGPETQYF.

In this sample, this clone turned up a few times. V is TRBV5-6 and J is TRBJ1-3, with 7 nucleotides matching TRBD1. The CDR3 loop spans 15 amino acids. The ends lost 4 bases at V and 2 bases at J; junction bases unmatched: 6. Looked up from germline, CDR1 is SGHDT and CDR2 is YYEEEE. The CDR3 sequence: CASSGNRGTGNTIYF. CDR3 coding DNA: TGTGCCAGCAGCGGGAACAGGGGCACTGGAAACACCATATATTTT.

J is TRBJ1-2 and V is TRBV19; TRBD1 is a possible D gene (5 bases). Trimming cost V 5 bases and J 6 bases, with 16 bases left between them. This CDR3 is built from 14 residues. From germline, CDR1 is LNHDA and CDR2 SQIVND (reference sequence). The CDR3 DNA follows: TGTGCCAGTAGTCCGAGTCAGGGTCGACATGGCTACACCTTC. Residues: CASSPSQGRHGYTF. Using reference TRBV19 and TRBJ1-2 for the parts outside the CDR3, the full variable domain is DGGITQSPKYLFRKEGQNVTLSCEQNLNHDAMYWYRQDPGQGLRLIYYSQIVNDFQKGDIAEGYSVSREKKESFPLTVTSAQKNPTAFYLCASSPSQGRHGYTFGSGTRLTVV.

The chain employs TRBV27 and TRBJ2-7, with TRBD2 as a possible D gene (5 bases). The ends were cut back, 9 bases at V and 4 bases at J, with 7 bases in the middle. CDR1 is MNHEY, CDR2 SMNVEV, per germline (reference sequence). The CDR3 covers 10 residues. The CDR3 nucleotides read TGTGCCAGTGGGGAGTACGAGCAGTACTTC. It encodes CASGEYEQYF.

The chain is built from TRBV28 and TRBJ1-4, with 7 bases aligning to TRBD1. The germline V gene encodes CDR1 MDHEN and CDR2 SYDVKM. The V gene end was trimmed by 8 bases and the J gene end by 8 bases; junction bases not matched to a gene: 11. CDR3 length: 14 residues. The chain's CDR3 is CASQPRDRLEKLFF. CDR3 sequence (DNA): TGTGCCAGCCAACCTAGGGACAGATTGGAAAAACTGTTTTTT. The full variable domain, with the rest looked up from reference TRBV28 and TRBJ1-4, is DVKVTQSSRYLVKRTGEKVFLECVQDMDHENMFWYRQDPGLGLRLIYFSYDVKMKEKGDIPEGYSVSREKKERFSLILESASTNQTSMYLCASQPRDRLEKLFFGSGTQLSVL.

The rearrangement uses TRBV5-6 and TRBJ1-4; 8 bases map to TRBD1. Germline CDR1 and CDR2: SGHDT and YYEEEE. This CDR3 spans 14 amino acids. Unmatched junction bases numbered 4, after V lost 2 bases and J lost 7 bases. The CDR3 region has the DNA TGTGCCAGCAGCTTAGACAGGGGCCTTGAAAAACTGTTTTTT. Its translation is CASSLDRGLEKLFF.

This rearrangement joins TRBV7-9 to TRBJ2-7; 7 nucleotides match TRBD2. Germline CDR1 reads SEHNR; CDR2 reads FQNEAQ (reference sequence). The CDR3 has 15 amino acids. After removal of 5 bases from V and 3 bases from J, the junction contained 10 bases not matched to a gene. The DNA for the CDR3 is TGTGCCAGCAGCGCCACCACTAGCGAGCACTACGAGCAGTACTTC. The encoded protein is CASSATTSEHYEQYF.

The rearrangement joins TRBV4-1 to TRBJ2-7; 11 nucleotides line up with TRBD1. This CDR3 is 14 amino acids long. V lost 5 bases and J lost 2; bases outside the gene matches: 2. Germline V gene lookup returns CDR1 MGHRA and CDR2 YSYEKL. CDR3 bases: TGCGCCAGCAGCGGGGACAGGGGGACCTACGAGCAGTACTTC. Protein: CASSGDRGTYEQYF.

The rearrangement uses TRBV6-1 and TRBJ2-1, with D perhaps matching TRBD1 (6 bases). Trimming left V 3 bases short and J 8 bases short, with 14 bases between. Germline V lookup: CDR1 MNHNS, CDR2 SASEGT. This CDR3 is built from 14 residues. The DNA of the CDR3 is TGTGCCAGCAGTGAGAGGACAGTCCCCCATGAGCAGTTCTTC. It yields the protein CASSERTVPHEQFF.

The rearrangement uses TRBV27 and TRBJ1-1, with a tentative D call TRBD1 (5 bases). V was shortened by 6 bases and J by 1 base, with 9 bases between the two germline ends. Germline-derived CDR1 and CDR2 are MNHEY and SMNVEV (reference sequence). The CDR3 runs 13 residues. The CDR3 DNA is TGTGCCAGCAGGGGGCAGGGGAACACTGAAGCTTTCTTT. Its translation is CASRGQGNTEAFF.

The CDR3 DNA sequence: TGTGCCAGCAGCTCAGACACACAGCCTCCGGGGTTTGTGAACACTGAAGCTTTCTTT. This translates into CASSSDTQPPGFVNTEAFF. The chain is built from TRBV5-6 and TRBJ1-1, with D unclear. The CDR3 loop spans 19 amino acids. The V gene's germline CDR1 is SGHDT and CDR2 YYEEEE. Deletions cut 3 bases from V and 0 bases from J, with 24 bases between.

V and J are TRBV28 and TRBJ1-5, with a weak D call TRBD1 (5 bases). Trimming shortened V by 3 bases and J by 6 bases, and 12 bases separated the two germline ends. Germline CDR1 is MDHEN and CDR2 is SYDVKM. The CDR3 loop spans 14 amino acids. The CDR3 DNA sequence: TGTGCCAGCAGTTTCCAGGGTTCGGGTCAGCCCCAGCATTTT. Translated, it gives CASSFQGSGQPQHF.

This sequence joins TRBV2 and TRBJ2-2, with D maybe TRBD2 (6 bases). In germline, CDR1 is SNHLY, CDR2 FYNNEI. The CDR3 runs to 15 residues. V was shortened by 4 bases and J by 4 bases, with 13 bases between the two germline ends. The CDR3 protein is CASSAPWRGTGELFF. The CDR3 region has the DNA TGTGCCAGCAGTGCTCCCTGGAGGGGCACCGGGGAGCTGTTTTTT.

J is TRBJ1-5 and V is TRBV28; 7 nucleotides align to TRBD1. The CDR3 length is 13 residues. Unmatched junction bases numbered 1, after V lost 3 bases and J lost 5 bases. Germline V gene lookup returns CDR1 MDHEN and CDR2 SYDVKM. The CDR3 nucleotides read TGTGCCAGCAGTTTTAGGGGGCATCAGCCCCAGCATTTT. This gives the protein CASSFRGHQPQHF.

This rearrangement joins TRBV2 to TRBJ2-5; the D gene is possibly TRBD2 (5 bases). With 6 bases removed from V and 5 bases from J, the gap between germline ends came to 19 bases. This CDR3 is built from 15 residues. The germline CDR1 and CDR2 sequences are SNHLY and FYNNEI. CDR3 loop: CASRLQWESMETQYF. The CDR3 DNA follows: TGTGCCAGCAGGCTTCAGTGGGAGTCCATGGAGACCCAGTACTTC.

As DNA, the CDR3 is TGTGCCTGGAGTGACGGGAACACTGAAGCTTTCTTT. Its protein is CAWSDGNTEAFF. The chain couples TRBV30 to TRBJ1-1, with D unresolved. This CDR3 has 12 amino acids. Deletions cut 1 base from V and 1 base from J, with 4 bases between. In germline, CDR1 is GTSNPN, CDR2 SVGIG (reference sequence).

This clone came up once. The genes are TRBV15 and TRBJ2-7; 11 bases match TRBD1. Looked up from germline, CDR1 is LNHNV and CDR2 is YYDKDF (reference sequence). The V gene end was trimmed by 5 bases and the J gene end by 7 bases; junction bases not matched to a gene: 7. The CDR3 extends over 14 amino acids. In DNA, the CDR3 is TGTGCCACCAGCGAAGGACAGGGGGCGAATGAGCAGTACTTC. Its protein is CATSEGQGANEQYF. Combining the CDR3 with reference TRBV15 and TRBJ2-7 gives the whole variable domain DAMVIQNPRYQVTQFGKPVTLSCSQTLNHNVMYWYQQKSSQAPKLLFHYYDKDFNNEADTPDNFQSRRPNTSFCFLDIRSPGLGDTAMYLCATSEGQGANEQYFGPGTRLTVT.

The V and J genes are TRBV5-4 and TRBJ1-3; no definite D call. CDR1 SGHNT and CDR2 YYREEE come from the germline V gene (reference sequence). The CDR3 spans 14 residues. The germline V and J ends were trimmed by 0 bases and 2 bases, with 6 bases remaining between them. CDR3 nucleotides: TGTGCCAGCAGCTTGGGGGCAGCTGGAAACACCATATATTTT. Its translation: CASSLGAAGNTIYF.

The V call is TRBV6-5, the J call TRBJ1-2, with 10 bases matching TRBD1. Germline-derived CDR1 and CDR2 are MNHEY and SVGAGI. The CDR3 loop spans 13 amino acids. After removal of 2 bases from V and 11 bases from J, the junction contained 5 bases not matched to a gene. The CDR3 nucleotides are TGTGCCAGCAGTTACCAGGACAGGGGGGCTTACACCTTC. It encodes CASSYQDRGAYTF.

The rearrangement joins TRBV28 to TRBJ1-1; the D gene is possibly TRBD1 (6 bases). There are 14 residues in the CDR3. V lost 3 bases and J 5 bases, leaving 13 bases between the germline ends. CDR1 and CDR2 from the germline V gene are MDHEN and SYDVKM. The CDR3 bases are TGTGCCAGCAGTTTGACACAGGGTGGAACTGAAGCTTTCTTT. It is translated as CASSLTQGGTEAFF.

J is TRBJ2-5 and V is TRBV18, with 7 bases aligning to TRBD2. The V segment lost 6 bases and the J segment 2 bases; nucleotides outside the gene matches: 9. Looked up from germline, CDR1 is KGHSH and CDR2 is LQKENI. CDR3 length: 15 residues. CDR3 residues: CASSPGASGQETQYF. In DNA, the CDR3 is TGTGCCAGCTCCCCCGGGGCTAGCGGACAAGAGACCCAGTACTTC.

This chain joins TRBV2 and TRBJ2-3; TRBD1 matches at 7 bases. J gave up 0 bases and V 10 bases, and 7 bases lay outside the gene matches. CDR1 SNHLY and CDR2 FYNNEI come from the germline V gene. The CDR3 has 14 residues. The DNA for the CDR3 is TGTGCCATCGGGACGGGACAGAGCACAGATACGCAGTATTTT. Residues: CAIGTGQSTDTQYF.

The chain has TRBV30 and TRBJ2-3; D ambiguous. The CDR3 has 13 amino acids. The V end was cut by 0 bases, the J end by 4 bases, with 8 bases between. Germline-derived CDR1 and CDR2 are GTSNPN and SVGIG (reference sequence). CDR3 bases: TGTGCCTGGAGTGTGTCGACTTCAGATACGCAGTATTTT. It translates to CAWSVSTSDTQYF. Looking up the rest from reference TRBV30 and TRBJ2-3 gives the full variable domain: SQTIHQWPATLVQPVGSPLSLECTVEGTSNPNLYWYRQAAGRGLQLLFYSVGIGQISSEVPQNLSASRPQDRQFILSSKKLLLSDSGFYLCAWSVSTSDTQYFGPGTRLTVL.